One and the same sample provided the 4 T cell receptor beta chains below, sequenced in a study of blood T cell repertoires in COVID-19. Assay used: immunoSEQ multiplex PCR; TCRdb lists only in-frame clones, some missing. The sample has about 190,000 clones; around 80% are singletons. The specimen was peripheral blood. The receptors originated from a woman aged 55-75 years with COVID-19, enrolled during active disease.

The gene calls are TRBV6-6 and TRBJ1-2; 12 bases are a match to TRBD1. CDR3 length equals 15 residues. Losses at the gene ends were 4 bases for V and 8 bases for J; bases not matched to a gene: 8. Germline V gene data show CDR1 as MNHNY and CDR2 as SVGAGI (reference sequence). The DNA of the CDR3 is TGTGCCAGCAGTTGGCCGGGACAGGGGGCGGAAGGCTACACCTTC. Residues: CASSWPGQGAEGYTF.

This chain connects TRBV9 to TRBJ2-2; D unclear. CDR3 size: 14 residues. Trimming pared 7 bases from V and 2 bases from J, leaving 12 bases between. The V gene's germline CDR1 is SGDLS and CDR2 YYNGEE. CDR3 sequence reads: CASRITQNTGELFF. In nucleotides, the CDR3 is TGTGCCAGCCGTATCACACAAAACACCGGGGAGCTGTTTTTT.

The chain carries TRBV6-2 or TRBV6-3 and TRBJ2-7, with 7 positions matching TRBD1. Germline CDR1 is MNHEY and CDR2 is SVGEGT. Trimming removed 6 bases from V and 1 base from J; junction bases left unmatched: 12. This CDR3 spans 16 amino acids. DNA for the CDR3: TGTGCCAGCAGCCCCCGCAATACAGGGGATTCCTACGAGCAGTACGTC. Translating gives CASSPRNTGDSYEQYV.

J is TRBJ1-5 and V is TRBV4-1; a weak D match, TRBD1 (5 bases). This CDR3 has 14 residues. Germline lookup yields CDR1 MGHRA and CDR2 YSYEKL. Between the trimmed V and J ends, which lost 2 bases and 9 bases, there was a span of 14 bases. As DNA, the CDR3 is TGCGCCAGCAGCCAAATCCAGGGTAGAGGGCCCCAGCATTTT. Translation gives CASSQIQGRGPQHF.